The clone carrying this T cell receptor (beta chain) has only one observation. Amplification used 60 Vbeta primers and 13 Jbeta primers. TCRdb keeps only in-frame clones here, not all; method: immunoSEQ multiplex PCR. The sample has some 110,000 clones, 77% seen once. The data are from a study of cytomegalovirus exposure and HLA in healthy donors. V was shortened by 0 bases and J by 10 bases, with 22 bases between the two germline ends. Germline CDR1 reads MGHRA; CDR2 reads YSYEKL. CDR3 length equals 17 residues. The sample consisted of PBMCs. The receptor's source is a man in his fifties or sixties in good health and CMV-seropositive. The chain links TRBV4-1 to TRBJ2-1; tentative D call: TRBD2 (6 bases). CDR3 protein: CASSQDLGQAGGEEQFF. The CDR3 bases are TGCGCCAGCAGCCAAGATCTAGGCCAGGCCGGGGGAGAAGAGCAGTTCTTC.